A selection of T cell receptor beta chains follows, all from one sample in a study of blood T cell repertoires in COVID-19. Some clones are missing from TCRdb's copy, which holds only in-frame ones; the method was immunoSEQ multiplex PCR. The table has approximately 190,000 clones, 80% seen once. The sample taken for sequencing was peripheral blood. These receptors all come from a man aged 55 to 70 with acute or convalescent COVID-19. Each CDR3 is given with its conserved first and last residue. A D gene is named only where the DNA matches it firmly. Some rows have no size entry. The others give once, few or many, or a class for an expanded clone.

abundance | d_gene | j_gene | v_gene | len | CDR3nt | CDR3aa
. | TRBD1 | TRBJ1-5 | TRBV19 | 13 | TGTGCCAGTATGGACAGGCCCGATCAGCCCCAGCATTTT | CASMDRPDQPQHF
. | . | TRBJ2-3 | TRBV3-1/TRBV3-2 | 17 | TGTGCCAGCAGCCAAGAAGCGGGCGGAACTCGCACAGATACGCAGTATTTT | CASSQEAGGTRTDTQYF
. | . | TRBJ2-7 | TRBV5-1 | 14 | TGCGCCAGCAGCTTGGGTAATAGCGGAAACGAGCAGTACTTC | CASSLGNSGNEQYF
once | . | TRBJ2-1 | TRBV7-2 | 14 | TGTGCCAGCAGGCCTAGCAGATCCTACAATGAGCAGTTCTTC | CASRPSRSYNEQFF
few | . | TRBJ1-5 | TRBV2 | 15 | TGTGCCAGCAGTGAAGGGGCAGGCGGGGTTCAGCCCCAGCATTTT | CASSEGAGGVQPQHF
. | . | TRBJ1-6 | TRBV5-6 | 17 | TGTGCCAGCAGCTTGGGCGGGATAAGCTCCTATAATTCACCCCTCCACTTT | CASSLGGISSYNSPLHF
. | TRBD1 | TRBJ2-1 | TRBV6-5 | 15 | TGTGCCAGCAGTTACAGGACAGGCTCCTACAATGAGCAGTTCTTC | CASSYRTGSYNEQFF
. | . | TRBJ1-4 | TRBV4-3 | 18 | TGCGCCAGCAGCCAAGATGGGCACAGGAGGGCAACTAATGAAAAACTGTTTTTT | CASSQDGHRRATNEKLFF
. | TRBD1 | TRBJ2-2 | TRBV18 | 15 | TGTGCCAGCTCACCTACAGGGGGCCTTGCCGGGGAGCTGTTTTTT | CASSPTGGLAGELFF
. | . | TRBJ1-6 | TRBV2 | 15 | TGTGCCAGCAGTGGTTCCGGCGGTAACGGGTCACCCCTCCACTTT | CASSGSGGNGSPLHF
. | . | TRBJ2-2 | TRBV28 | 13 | TGTGCCAGCACCCTAGCCTCTACCGGGGAGCTGTTTTTT | CASTLASTGELFF
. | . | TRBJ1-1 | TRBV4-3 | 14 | TGCGCCAGCAGCCTAAGGACGGGGAGCGCTGAAGCTTTCTTT | CASSLRTGSAEAFF
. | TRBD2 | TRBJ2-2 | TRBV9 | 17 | TGTGCCAGCAGCCCCCGGAGCCGGGACTATAACACCGGGGAGCTGTTTTTT | CASSPRSRDYNTGELFF
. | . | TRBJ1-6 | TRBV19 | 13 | TGTGCCAGTAGTATTGCCCCGGATTCACCCCTCCACTTT | CASSIAPDSPLHF
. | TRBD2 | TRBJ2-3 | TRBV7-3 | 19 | TGTGCCAGCAGCCCGTCAACTAGCGGGGGGGAGTTACGCACAGATACGCAGTATTTT | CASSPSTSGGELRTDTQYF
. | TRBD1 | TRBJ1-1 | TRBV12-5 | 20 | TGTGCTAGTGGTTTACCGGTTCCGGGACAGGGTAAAAGCCCGAACACTGAAGCTTTCTTT | CASGLPVPGQGKSPNTEAFF
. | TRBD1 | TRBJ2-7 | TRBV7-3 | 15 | TGTGCCAGCAGCCCAACGGGACAGCTGACCTACGAGCAGTACTTC | CASSPTGQLTYEQYF
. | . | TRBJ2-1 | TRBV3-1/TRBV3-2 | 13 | TGTGCCAGCAGCCAAGGGGGGGGACAGGAGTCGTTCTTC | CASSQGGGQESFF
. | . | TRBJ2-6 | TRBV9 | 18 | TGTGCCAGCAGCGACCAGACAGTGGCCAACTCTGGGGCCAACGTCCTGACTTTC | CASSDQTVANSGANVLTF
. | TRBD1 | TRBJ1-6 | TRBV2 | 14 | TGTGCCACCCAAACGGACAGGGCTTATTCACCCCTCCACTTT | CATQTDRAYSPLHF
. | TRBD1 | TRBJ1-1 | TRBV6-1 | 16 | TGTGCCAGCAGTGGACCGGACAGGGGTTGGGCCACTGAAGCTTTCTTT | CASSGPDRGWATEAFF
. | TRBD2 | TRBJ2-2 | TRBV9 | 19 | TGTGCCAGCAGCGCCTCCCAGACTAGCGGGAGGTCACGCACCGGGGAGCTGTTTTTT | CASSASQTSGRSRTGELFF
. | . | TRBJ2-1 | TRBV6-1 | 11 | TGTGCCAGCAGTGAAGTTCGTGAGCAGTTCTTC | CASSEVREQFF